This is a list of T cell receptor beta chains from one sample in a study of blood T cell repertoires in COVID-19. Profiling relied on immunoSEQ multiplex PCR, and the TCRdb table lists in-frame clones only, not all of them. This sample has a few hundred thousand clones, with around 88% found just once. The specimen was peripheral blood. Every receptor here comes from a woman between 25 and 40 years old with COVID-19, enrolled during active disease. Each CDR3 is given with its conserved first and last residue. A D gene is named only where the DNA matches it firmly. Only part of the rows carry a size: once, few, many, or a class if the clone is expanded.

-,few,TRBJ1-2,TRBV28,CASRRSHYGYTF,TGTGCCAGCAGACGGAGCCATTATGGCTACACCTTC
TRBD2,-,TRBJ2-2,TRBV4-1,CASSQEGLAGNTGELFF,TGCGCCAGCAGCCAAGAGGGACTAGCGGGGAACACCGGGGAGCTGTTTTTT
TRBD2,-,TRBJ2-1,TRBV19,CASSLRTSGGDRQFF,TGTGCCAGTTCCCTGAGGACTAGCGGGGGGGATCGGCAGTTCTTC
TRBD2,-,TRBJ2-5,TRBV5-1,CASSHGLAGEETQYF,TGCGCCAGCAGCCATGGACTAGCGGGGGAAGAGACCCAGTACTTC
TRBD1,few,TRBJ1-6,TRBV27,CASKRTGGRPLHF,TGTGCCAGCAAACGGACAGGGGGGAGGCCCCTCCACTTT
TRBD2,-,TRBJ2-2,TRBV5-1,CASSQTSQSPYTGELFF,TGCGCCAGCAGCCAGACTAGCCAAAGCCCTTACACCGGGGAGCTGTTTTTT
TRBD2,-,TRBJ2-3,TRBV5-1,CASSLQRGVPQDTQYF,TGCGCCAGCAGCTTGCAGCGGGGGGTTCCCCAGGATACGCAGTATTTT
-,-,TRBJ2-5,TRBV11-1,CASRPRDSEETQYF,TGTGCCAGCCGCCCCCGGGACTCTGAAGAGACCCAGTACTTC
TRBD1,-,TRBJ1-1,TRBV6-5,CASRNRDSTEAFF,TGTGCCAGCAGAAACCGGGACAGCACTGAAGCTTTCTTT
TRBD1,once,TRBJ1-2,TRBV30,CAWSVGQRYGYTF,TGTGCCTGGAGTGTGGGACAGCGCTATGGCTACACCTTC
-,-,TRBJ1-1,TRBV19,CASSIGAYGDTEAFF,TGTGCCAGTAGTATTGGGGCCTATGGGGACACTGAAGCTTTCTTT
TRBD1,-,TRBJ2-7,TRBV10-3,CAISIRGQDEQYF,TGTGCCATCAGTATCCGCGGACAGGACGAGCAGTACTTC
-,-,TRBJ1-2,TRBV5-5,CASSLASSGGGYTF,TGTGCCAGCAGCTTGGCTTCCTCCGGGGGTGGCTACACCTTC
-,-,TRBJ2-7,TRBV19,CASSMWADYEQYF,TGTGCCAGTAGTATGTGGGCAGACTACGAGCAGTACTTC
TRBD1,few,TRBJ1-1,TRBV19,CASSIDRGNTEAFF,TGTGCCAGTAGTATCGACAGGGGGAACACTGAAGCTTTCTTT
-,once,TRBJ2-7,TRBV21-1,CASSSRKGPSGGPYEQYF,TGTGCCAGCAGCTCCCGAAAAGGCCCCAGCGGGGGACCGTACGAGCAGTACTTC
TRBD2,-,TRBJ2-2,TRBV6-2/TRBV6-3,CASSYSLLAGASGELFF,TGTGCCAGCAGTTACTCGCTACTAGCGGGGGCCTCGGGGGAGCTGTTTTTT
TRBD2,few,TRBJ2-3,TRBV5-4,CASSPPGLASDTQYF,TGTGCCAGCAGCCCCCCGGGACTAGCATCCGATACGCAGTATTTT